The subject of this entry is one TCR beta chain. The sample belongs to a study of blood T cell repertoires in COVID-19. The repertoire was sequenced with immunoSEQ multiplex PCR; TCRdb's copy has only in-frame clones and lacks some. The sample has under 200,000 clones, 65% to 80% seen once. The CDR3 covers 15 residues. Trimming shortened V by 4 bases and J by 6 bases, and 17 bases separated the two germline ends. The germline V gene has CDR1 LGHNA and CDR2 YSLEER. The chain couples TRBV4-3 to TRBJ2-3, with D possibly TRBD2 on 7 matching bases. This TCR derives from a man aged 60-69 years with acute or convalescent COVID-19. The sample consisted of peripheral blood. The CDR3 sequence is CASSLTWGGRDTQYF. Written as DNA, the CDR3 is TGCGCCAGCAGCCTCACCTGGGGGGGCAGGGATACGCAGTATTTT.